The T cell receptor beta chain under discussion was sequenced for a study of beta chain features in type 1 diabetes. Sequencing targeted expressed TCRB transcripts, as all isolated RNA had been reverse transcribed. Produced via immunoSEQ multiplex PCR; TCRdb's table is partial and in-frame only. The profile shows under 800,000 clones, around 16% of them singletons. The CDR3 runs 15 residues. The V end was cut by 7 bases, the J end by 4 bases, with 19 bases between. Germline lookup yields CDR1 SGHTA and CDR2 FQGNSA. This receptor was obtained from a man between 18 and 35 years old in good health. The chain is built from TRBV7-2 and TRBJ1-2, with D uncertain. The sample consisted of naive CD4+ T cells from blood. The CDR3 sequence is CASTPRSGFRYGYTF. As DNA, the CDR3 is TGTGCCAGCACCCCGAGGAGCGGTTTTCGCTATGGCTACACCTTC.